A selection of T cell receptor beta chains follows, all from one sample in a study of T cells in Graves' hyperthyroidism and ophthalmopathy. Each CDR3 protein gets one entry after TCRdb re-called the multiplex PCR reads with MiXCR. The sample holds fewer than 400,000 distinct CDR3 sequences; more than 12% are singletons and the top ten take 25% to 30%. Sequencing was carried out using blood. The receptors come from a man between 50 and 59 years old with Graves' ophthalmopathy. Both conserved end residues are part of each CDR3. D genes are given only for firm matches. Part of the rows lack a size; the others show once, few, many or a class for expanded clones.

cdr3_nt: TGCGCCAGCAGCTTAGGTGTCAACTCTGGGGCCAACGTCCTGACTTTC
cdr3_aa: CASSLGVNSGANVLTF
j_call: TRBJ2-6
d_call: .
v_call: TRBV5-1
cdr3_length: 16
clone_size: .

cdr3_nt: TGTGCCAGCAGCTCATCCATTAGCAATCAGCCCCAGCATTTT
cdr3_aa: CASSSSISNQPQHF
j_call: TRBJ1-5
d_call: .
v_call: TRBV7-9
cdr3_length: 14
clone_size: many

cdr3_nt: TGCGCCAGCAGCCCCGGGACAGTCCAAGAGACCCAGTACTTC
cdr3_aa: CASSPGTVQETQYF
j_call: TRBJ2-5
d_call: TRBD1
v_call: TRBV5-1
cdr3_length: 14
clone_size: many

cdr3_nt: TGCGCCAGCAGCTTGGCCATGCTGACCGCAATCACTGAAGCTTTCTTT
cdr3_aa: CASSLAMLTAITEAFF
j_call: TRBJ1-1
d_call: .
v_call: TRBV5-1
cdr3_length: 16
clone_size: few

cdr3_nt: TGTGCCAGCAGCGCCCTTTTTGGGGCCGGGGTCACTAATGAAAAACTGTTTTTT
cdr3_aa: CASSALFGAGVTNEKLFF
j_call: TRBJ1-4
d_call: .
v_call: TRBV7-9
cdr3_length: 18
clone_size: .

cdr3_nt: TGTGCCAGCAGTACAAGACCGGGACAGGGGCGTTACTATGGCTACACCTTC
cdr3_aa: CASSTRPGQGRYYGYTF
j_call: TRBJ1-2
d_call: TRBD1
v_call: TRBV6-1
cdr3_length: 17
clone_size: many

cdr3_nt: TGTGCCAGTAGTATAGTGGAGGGGCCCTACGAGCAGTACTTC
cdr3_aa: CASSIVEGPYEQYF
j_call: TRBJ2-7
d_call: .
v_call: TRBV19
cdr3_length: 14
clone_size: .

cdr3_nt: TGCGCCAGCAGTGAACAACTAGCGAGCAGCACAGATACGCAGTATTTT
cdr3_aa: CASSEQLASSTDTQYF
j_call: TRBJ2-3
d_call: TRBD2
v_call: TRBV10-1
cdr3_length: 16
clone_size: few

cdr3_nt: TGTGCCAGCAGTAATCTAGCGGCCGGGGAGCTGTTTTTT
cdr3_aa: CASSNLAAGELFF
j_call: TRBJ2-2
d_call: TRBD2
v_call: TRBV6-1
cdr3_length: 13
clone_size: .

cdr3_nt: TGTGCCAACAGTGTCGAAACGACAGAGACCCAGTACTTC
cdr3_aa: CANSVETTETQYF
j_call: TRBJ2-5
d_call: .
v_call: TRBV9
cdr3_length: 13
clone_size: few

cdr3_nt: TGTGCCAGCTCAATGGACAGGGGGGAACCCTACGAGCAGTACTTC
cdr3_aa: CASSMDRGEPYEQYF
j_call: TRBJ2-7
d_call: TRBD1
v_call: TRBV18
cdr3_length: 15
clone_size: many

cdr3_nt: TGTGCCAGCAGCCAAAGAGGGGGACAGGGGATCTACGAGCAGTACTTC
cdr3_aa: CASSQRGGQGIYEQYF
j_call: TRBJ2-7
d_call: TRBD1
v_call: TRBV4-2
cdr3_length: 16
clone_size: .

cdr3_nt: TGTGCCACCAGTGAAGCAGGGGGCATTCCCCCAGATACGCAGTATTTT
cdr3_aa: CATSEAGGIPPDTQYF
j_call: TRBJ2-3
d_call: TRBD1
v_call: TRBV24-1
cdr3_length: 16
clone_size: many

cdr3_nt: TGTGCCAGCAGTTTAGCTGGGACAGATCACAATGAGCAGTTCTTC
cdr3_aa: CASSLAGTDHNEQFF
j_call: TRBJ2-1
d_call: TRBD1
v_call: TRBV12-3/TRBV12-4
cdr3_length: 15
clone_size: many

cdr3_nt: TGTGCCAGCAGTGTAGGAGGTAGGGCCGAGCAGTACTTC
cdr3_aa: CASSVGGRAEQYF
j_call: TRBJ2-7
d_call: .
v_call: TRBV2
cdr3_length: 13
clone_size: many

cdr3_nt: TGCAGTGCCAAGGATGATTATGAGCAGTTCTTC
cdr3_aa: CSAKDDYEQFF
j_call: TRBJ2-1
d_call: .
v_call: TRBV20-1
cdr3_length: 11
clone_size: many

cdr3_nt: TGCAGCGTTTTTGGGACGATCTATGGCTACACCTTC
cdr3_aa: CSVFGTIYGYTF
j_call: TRBJ1-2
d_call: .
v_call: TRBV29-1
cdr3_length: 12
clone_size: few

cdr3_nt: TGTGCCACCGGTCCGAGCGTTGTAACAGATACGCAGTATTTT
cdr3_aa: CATGPSVVTDTQYF
j_call: TRBJ2-3
d_call: .
v_call: TRBV15
cdr3_length: 14
clone_size: .

cdr3_nt: TGTGCCAGCAGTTACTCGCCCGGGACAGACTCACCCTACGAGCAGTACTTC
cdr3_aa: CASSYSPGTDSPYEQYF
j_call: TRBJ2-7
d_call: TRBD1
v_call: TRBV6-6
cdr3_length: 17
clone_size: many

cdr3_nt: TGTGCCTGGATTACCTACACTGAAGCTTTCTTT
cdr3_aa: CAWITYTEAFF
j_call: TRBJ1-1
d_call: .
v_call: TRBV30
cdr3_length: 11
clone_size: many

cdr3_nt: TGTGCCAGCAGCGTAGGGGTCCCGGGAAGATCTTCAGATACGCAGTATTTT
cdr3_aa: CASSVGVPGRSSDTQYF
j_call: TRBJ2-3
d_call: .
v_call: TRBV9
cdr3_length: 17
clone_size: few

cdr3_nt: TGTGCCAGCAGCCTTAGACTAGCGGGAGGTCGCAATGAGCAGTTCTTC
cdr3_aa: CASSLRLAGGRNEQFF
j_call: TRBJ2-1
d_call: TRBD2
v_call: TRBV7-2
cdr3_length: 16
clone_size: .

cdr3_nt: TGTGCCAGCAGCATCTTGGGACAGAACACTGAAGCTTTCTTT
cdr3_aa: CASSILGQNTEAFF
j_call: TRBJ1-1
d_call: .
v_call: TRBV27
cdr3_length: 14
clone_size: many

cdr3_nt: TGTGCCAGTAGTGGCTCGGGGAGAGGCTACACCTTC
cdr3_aa: CASSGSGRGYTF
j_call: TRBJ1-2
d_call: .
v_call: TRBV19
cdr3_length: 12
clone_size: once

cdr3_nt: TGTGCCAGCAGCTTAGAGTCCGGGAGTAATGAGCAGTTCTTC
cdr3_aa: CASSLESGSNEQFF
j_call: TRBJ2-1
d_call: .
v_call: TRBV7-9
cdr3_length: 14
clone_size: many

cdr3_nt: TGTGCCAGCAGTGAAACGGGACTAGCAGATACGCAGTATTTT
cdr3_aa: CASSETGLADTQYF
j_call: TRBJ2-3
d_call: TRBD2
v_call: TRBV6-1
cdr3_length: 14
clone_size: many

cdr3_nt: TGTGGATCCTGGGGGGGCGAAAGCACAGATACGCAGTATTTT
cdr3_aa: CGSWGGESTDTQYF
j_call: TRBJ2-3
d_call: .
v_call: TRBV28
cdr3_length: 14
clone_size: many

cdr3_nt: TGTGCCAGTAGTCAGACCTCCCGGATCGGCGAGCAGTACTTC
cdr3_aa: CASSQTSRIGEQYF
j_call: TRBJ2-7
d_call: .
v_call: TRBV19
cdr3_length: 14
clone_size: .

cdr3_nt: TGTGCCAGCAGCCAAGATAGGAGCCGATTCTCCTACAATGAGCAGTTCTTC
cdr3_aa: CASSQDRSRFSYNEQFF
j_call: TRBJ2-1
d_call: .
v_call: TRBV3-1
cdr3_length: 17
clone_size: many

cdr3_nt: TGTGCCGGAAAACAGGGGTCCCATGGGCAGTACTTC
cdr3_aa: CAGKQGSHGQYF
j_call: TRBJ2-7
d_call: TRBD1
v_call: TRBV30
cdr3_length: 12
clone_size: few

cdr3_nt: TGTGCCAGCAGCTTTGTTACGGATAATTCACCCCTCCACTTT
cdr3_aa: CASSFVTDNSPLHF
j_call: TRBJ1-6
d_call: .
v_call: TRBV11-1
cdr3_length: 14
clone_size: .

cdr3_nt: TGTGCCAGCAGAGCTTGGGGCCCTGGAAACACCATATATTTT
cdr3_aa: CASRAWGPGNTIYF
j_call: TRBJ1-3
d_call: .
v_call: TRBV14
cdr3_length: 14
clone_size: .